This T cell receptor beta chain was recovered during a study of naive and memory T cell subsets. Only a few counts were recorded for this clonotype. The antigen is unknown. This CDR3 contains 15 residues. Overall study findings and caveats: Over 85% of naive TCR sequences appeared only once, unlike memory subsets.

CMV status came from CD4+ IFNgamma after overnight CMV lysate stimulation. An equimolar mix of two oligonucleotides served as the beta constant-region primer for TRBC1 and TRBC2. TCRdb re-called the UMI-ligation and nested PCR reads through MiXCR, storing one row per CDR3 protein. Of 100,000 or so distinct CDR3 sequences listed, about 6.5% were seen once; the top ten hold around 1.7%. This TCR was sampled from a human donor in good health. The gene calls are TRBV21-1 and TRBJ2-3; the DNA was not compared with TRBD1, the D call given in the table. TRBV21-1 is a listed pseudogene. Sequencing was performed on central memory CD4+ T cells from blood. CDR3 region: CASNQQGPNTDTQYF. CDR3 bases: TGTGCCAGCAATCAACAGGGACCTAACACAGATACGCAGTATTTT.